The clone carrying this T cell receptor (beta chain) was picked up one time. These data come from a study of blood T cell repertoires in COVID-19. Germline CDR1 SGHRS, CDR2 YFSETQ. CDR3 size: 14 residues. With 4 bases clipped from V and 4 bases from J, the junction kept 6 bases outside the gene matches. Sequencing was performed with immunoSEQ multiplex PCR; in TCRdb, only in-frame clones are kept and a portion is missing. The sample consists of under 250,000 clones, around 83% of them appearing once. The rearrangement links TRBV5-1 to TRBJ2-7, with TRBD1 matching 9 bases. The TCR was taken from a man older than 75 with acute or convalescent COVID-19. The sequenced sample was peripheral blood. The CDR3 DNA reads TGCGCCAGCAGCACCTGGGACAGGGAGTACGAGCAGTACTTC. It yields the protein CASSTWDREYEQYF.